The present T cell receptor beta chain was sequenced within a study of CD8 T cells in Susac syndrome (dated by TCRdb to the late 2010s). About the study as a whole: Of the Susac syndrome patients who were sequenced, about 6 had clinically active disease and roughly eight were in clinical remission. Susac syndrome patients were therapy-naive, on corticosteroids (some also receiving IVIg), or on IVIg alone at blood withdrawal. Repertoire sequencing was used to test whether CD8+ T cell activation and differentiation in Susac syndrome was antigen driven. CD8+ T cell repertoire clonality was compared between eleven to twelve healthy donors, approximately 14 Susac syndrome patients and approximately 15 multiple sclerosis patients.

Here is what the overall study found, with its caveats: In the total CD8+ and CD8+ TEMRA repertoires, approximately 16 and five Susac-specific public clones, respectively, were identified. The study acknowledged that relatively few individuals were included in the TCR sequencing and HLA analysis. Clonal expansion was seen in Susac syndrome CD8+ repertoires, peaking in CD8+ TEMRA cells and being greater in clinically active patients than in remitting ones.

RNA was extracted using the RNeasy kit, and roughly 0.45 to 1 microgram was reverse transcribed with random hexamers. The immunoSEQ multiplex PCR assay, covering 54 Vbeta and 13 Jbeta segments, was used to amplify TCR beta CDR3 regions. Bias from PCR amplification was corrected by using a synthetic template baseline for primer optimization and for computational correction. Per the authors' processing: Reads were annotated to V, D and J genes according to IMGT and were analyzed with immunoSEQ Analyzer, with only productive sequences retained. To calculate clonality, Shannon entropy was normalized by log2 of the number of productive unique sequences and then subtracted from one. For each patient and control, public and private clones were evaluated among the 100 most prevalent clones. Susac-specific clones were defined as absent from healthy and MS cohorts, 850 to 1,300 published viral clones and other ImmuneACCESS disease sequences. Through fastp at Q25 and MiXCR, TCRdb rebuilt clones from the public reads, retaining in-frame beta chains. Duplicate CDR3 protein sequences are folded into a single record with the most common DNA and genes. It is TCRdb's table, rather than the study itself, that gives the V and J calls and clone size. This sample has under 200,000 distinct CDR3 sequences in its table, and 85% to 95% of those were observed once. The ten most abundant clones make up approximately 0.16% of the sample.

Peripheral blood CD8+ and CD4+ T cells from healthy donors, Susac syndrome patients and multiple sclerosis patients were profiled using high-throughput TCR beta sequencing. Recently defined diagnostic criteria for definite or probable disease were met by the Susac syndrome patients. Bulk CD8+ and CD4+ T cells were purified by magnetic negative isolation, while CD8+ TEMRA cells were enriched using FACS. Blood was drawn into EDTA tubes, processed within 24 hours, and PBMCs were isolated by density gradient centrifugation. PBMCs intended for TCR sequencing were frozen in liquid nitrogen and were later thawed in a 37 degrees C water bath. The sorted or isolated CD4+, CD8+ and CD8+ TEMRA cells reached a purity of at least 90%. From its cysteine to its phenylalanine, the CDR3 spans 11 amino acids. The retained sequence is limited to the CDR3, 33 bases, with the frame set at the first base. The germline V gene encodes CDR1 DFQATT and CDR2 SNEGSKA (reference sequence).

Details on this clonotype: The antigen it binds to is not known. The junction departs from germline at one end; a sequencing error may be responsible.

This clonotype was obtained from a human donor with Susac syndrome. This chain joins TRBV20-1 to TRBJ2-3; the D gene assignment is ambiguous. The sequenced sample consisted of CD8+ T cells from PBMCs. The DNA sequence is TGTCGCGTAGGCAGCACAGATACGCAGTATTTT. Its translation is CRVGSTDTQYF.